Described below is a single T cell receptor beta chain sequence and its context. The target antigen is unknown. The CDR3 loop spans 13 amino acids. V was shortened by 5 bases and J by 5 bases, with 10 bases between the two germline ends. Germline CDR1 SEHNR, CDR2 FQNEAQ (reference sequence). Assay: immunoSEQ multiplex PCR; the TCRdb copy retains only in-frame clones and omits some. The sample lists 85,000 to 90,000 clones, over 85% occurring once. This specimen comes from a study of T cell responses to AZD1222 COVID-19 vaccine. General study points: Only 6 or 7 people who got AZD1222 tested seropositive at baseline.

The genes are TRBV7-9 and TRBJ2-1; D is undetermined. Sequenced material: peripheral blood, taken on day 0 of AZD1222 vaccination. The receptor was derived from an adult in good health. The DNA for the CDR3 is TGTGCCAGCAGCGCCGTTCCGCACAATGAGCAGTTCTTC. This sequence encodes CASSAVPHNEQFF.